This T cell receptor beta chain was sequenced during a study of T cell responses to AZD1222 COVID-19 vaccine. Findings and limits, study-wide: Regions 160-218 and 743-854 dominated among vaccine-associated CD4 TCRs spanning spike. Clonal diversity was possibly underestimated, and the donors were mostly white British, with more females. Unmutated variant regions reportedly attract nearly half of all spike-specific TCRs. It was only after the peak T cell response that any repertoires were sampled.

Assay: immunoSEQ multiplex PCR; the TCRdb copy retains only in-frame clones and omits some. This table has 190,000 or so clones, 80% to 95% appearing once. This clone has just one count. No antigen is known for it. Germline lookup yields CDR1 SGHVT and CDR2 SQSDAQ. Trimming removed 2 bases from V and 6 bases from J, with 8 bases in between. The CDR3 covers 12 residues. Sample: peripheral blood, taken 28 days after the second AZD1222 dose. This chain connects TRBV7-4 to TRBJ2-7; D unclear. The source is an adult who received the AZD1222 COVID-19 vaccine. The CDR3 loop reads CASSLQDGEQYF. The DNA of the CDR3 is TGTGCCAGCAGCTTACAGGACGGCGAGCAGTACTTC.